This section outlines one T cell receptor beta chain sequence together with its context. The authors prepared the TCRbeta library with unique molecular identifiers. TCRdb reanalysed the PCR reads using MiXCR and keeps one entry per CDR3 protein. Here the sample spans just under 550,000 distinct CDR3 sequences, approximately 20% being singletons. The sample originates from a study of T-cell reconstitution after alpha-beta-depleted transplantation in children. The CDR3 consists of 12 residues. The germline V gene encodes CDR1 SGHRS and CDR2 YFSETQ. Losses at the gene ends were 7 bases for V and 5 bases for J; bases not matched to a gene: 5.

The gene calls are TRBV5-1 and TRBJ2-7; 8 bases are shared with TRBD2. The source is a human donor who donated a stem cell graft to a child with acute lymphoblastic leukemia. Here the sequenced sample was PBMCs from the stem cell graft donor, taken from the stem cell graft. The CDR3 coding sequence is TGCGCCAGCGTAGCGGGATTGGACGAGCAGTACTTC. It translates to CASVAGLDEQYF.